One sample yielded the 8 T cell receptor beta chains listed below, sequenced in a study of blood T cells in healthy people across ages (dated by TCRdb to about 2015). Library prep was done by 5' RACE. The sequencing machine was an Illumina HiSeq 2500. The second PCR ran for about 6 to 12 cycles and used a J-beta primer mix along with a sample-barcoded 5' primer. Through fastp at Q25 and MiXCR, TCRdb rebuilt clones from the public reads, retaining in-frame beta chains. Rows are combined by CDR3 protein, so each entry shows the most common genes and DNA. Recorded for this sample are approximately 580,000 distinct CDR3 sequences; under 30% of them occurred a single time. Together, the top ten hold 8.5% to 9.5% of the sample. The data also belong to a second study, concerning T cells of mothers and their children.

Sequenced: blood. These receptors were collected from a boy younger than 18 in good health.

This chain's CDR3 is CAWSVDPQTYNEQFF. CDR3 in DNA: TGTGCCTGGAGTGTAGATCCCCAAACCTACAATGAGCAGTTCTTC. The chain combines TRBV30 with TRBJ2-1; no clear D gene. Germline CDR1 reads GTSNPN; CDR2 reads SVGIG (reference sequence). The CDR3 has 15 residues. With 0 bases removed from V and 2 bases from J, the gap between germline ends came to 11 bases.

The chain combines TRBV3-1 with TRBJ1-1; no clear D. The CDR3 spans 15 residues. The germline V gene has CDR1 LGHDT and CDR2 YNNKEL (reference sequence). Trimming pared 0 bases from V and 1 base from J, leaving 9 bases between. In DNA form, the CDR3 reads TGTGCCAGCAGCCAAGAATTTAGTGGGAACACTGAAGCTTTCTTT. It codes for CASSQEFSGNTEAFF.

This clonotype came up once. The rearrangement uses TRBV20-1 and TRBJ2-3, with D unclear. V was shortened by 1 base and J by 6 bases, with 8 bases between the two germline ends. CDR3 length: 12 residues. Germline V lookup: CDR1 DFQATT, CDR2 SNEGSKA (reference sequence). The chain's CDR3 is CSARAPADTQYF. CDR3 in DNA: TGCAGTGCTAGAGCTCCGGCTGATACGCAGTATTTT.

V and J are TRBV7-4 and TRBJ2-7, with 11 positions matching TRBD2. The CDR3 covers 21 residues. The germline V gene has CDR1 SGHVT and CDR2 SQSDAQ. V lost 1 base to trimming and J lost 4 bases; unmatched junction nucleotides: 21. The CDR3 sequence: CASSLGYSGRAIPYGAYEQYF. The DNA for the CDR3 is TGTGCCAGCAGCTTAGGCTATAGCGGGAGGGCCATTCCTTACGGGGCGTACGAGCAGTACTTC.

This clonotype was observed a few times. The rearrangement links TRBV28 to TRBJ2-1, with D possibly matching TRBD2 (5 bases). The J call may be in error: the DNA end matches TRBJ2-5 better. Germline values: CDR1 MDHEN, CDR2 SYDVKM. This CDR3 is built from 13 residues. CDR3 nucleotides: TGTGCCAGCCTGACGGTCGGGGTGGAGACCCAGTACTTC. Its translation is CASLTVGVETQYF.

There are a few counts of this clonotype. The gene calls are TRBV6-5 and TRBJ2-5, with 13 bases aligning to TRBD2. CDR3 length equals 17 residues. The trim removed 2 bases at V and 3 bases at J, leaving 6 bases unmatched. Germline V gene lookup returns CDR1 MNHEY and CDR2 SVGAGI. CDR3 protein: CASSYGPGLAGKETQYF. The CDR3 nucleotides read TGTGCCAGCAGTTACGGGCCGGGACTAGCGGGAAAAGAGACCCAGTACTTC.

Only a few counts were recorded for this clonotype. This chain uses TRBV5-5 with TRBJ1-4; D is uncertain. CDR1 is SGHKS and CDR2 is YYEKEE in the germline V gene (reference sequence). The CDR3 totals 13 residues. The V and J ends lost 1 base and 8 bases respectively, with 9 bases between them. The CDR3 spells CASSLLWGEKLFF. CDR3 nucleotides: TGTGCCAGCAGCTTGCTGTGGGGAGAAAAACTGTTTTTT.

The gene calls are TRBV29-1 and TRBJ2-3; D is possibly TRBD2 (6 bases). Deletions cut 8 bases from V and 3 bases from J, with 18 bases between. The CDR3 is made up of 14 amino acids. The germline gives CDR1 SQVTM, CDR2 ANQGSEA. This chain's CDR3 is CSSAEGRATDTQYF. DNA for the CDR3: TGCAGCTCCGCGGAGGGGCGGGCTACAGATACGCAGTATTTT.